This T cell receptor (beta chain) was recorded in a study of human T cells and chemical hapten exposure. Study information: Weekly scalp doses of diphenylcyclopropenone were given to patients during the roughly 25-week study.

Trimming pared 1 base from V and 7 bases from J, leaving 8 bases between. The CDR3 is 12 residues long. Germline values: CDR1 SGHVS, CDR2 FNYEAQ. Authors' processing steps: Samples ranged from roughly 23,224 to 690,600 TCRs, with a median of around 100,000. TCRdb analysed the RACE reads with MiXCR anew, one entry per CDR3 protein. The authors' filters were not applied to this entry. Of 370,000 or so distinct CDR3 sequences in the sample, 4.8% were seen once. This clonotype was seen ten or more times. As to time point: patch test 1, 2 weeks after DPC sensitization. Treatment here: therapeutic diphenylcyclopropenone sensitization with weekly scalp DPC. Before extraction, the whole blood was not fractionated, and total RNA was taken from it.

The chain joins TRBV7-6 to TRBJ2-7; D may be TRBD2 (5 bases). The sample here was whole blood, taken in connection with sensitization to the hapten diphenylcyclopropenone (DPC). This sequence originates from a woman aged 50 to 65 with alopecia areata. Some clones in this sample may be carry-over from other donors' samples. The CDR3 DNA sequence: TGTGCCAGCAGCTTAGGCGAGGGTGAGCAGTACTTC. Translated, it gives CASSLGEGEQYF.